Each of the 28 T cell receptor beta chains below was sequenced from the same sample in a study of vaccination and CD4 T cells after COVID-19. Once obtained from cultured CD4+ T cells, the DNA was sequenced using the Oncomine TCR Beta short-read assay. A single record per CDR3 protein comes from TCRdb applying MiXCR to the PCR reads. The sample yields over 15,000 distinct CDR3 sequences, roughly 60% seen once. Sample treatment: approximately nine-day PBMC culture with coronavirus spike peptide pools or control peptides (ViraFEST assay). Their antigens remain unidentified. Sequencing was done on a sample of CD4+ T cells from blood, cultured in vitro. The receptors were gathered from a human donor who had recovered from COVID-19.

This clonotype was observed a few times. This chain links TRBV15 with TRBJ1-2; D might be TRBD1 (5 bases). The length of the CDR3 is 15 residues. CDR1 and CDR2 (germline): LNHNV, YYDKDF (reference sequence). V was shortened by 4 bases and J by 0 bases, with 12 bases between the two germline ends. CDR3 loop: CATSTALTANYGYTF. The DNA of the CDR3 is TGTGCCACCAGCACAGCTCTGACAGCTAACTATGGCTACACCTTC.

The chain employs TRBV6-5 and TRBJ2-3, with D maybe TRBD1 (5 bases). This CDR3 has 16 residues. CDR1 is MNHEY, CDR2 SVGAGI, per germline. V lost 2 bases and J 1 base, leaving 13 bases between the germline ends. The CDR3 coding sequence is TGTGCCAGCAGTTACATAGGGGTCGCTGGCACAGATACGCAGTATTTT. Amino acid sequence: CASSYIGVAGTDTQYF.

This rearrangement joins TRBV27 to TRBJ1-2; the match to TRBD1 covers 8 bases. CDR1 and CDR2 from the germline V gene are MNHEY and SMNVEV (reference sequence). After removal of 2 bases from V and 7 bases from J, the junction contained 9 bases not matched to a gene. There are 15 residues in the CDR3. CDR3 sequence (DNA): TGTGCCAGCAGTTTACAGCGGCAGGGGGCTAGTGGCTACACCTTC. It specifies CASSLQRQGASGYTF.

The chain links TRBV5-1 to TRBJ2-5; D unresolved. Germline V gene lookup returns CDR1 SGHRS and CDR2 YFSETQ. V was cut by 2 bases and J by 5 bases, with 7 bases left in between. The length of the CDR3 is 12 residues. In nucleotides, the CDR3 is TGCGCCAGCAGCTTAACCCAGGAGACCCAGTACTTC. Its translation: CASSLTQETQYF.

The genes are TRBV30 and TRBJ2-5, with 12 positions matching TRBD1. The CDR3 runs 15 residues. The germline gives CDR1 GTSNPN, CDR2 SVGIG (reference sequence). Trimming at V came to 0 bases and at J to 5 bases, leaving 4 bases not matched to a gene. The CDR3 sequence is CAWSVGTGGWETQYF. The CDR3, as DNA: TGTGCCTGGAGTGTTGGGACAGGGGGCTGGGAGACCCAGTACTTC.

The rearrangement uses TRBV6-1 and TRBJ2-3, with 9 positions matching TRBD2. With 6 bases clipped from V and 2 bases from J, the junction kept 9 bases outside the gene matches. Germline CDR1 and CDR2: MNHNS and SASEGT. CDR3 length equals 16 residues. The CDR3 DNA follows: TGTGCCAGCAGCCGCAGCGGGGGGCCCTTCACAGATACGCAGTATTTT. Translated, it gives CASSRSGGPFTDTQYF.

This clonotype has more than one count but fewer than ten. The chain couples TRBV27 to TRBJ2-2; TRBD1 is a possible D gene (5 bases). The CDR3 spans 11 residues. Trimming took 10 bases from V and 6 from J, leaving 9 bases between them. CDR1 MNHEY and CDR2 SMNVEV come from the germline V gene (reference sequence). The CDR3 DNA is TGTGCCACCCGACAGTCCGGGGAGCTGTTTTTT. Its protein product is CATRQSGELFF.

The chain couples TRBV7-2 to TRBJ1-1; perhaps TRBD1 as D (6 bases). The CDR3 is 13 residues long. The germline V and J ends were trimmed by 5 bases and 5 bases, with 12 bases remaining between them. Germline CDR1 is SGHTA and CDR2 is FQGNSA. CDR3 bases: TGTGCCAGCAGCCCTATTAGGGGGACTGAAGCTTTCTTT. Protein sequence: CASSPIRGTEAFF.

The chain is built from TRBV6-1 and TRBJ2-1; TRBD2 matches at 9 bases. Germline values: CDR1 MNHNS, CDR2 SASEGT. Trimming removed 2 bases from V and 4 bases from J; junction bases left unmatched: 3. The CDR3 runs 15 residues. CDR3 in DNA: TGTGCCAGCAGTGAAAGCGGGAGGCTGTACAATGAGCAGTTCTTC. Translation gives CASSESGRLYNEQFF.

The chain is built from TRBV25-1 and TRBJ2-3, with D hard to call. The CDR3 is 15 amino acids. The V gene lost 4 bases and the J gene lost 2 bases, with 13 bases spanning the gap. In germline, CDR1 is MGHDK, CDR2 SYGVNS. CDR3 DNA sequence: TGTGCCAGCAGTGCCCTCCTCTCATACACAGATACGCAGTATTTT. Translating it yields CASSALLSYTDTQYF.

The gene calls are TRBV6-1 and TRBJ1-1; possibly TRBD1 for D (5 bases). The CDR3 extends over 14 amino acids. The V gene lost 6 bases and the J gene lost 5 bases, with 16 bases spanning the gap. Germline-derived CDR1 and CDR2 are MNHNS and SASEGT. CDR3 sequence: CASSALGGGTEAFF. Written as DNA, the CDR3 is TGTGCCAGCAGCGCCCTCGGGGGTGGGACTGAAGCTTTCTTT.

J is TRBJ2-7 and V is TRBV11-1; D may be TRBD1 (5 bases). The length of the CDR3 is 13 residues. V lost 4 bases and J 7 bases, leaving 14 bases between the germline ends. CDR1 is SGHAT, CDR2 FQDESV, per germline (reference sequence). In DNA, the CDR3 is TGTGCCAGCAGCTACTCCGTCAGGGTGGAGCAGTACTTC. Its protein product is CASSYSVRVEQYF. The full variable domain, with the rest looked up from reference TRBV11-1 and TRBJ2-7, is EAEVAQSPRYKITEKSQAVAFWCDPISGHATLYWYRQILGQGPELLVQFQDESVVDDSQLPKDRFSAERLKGVDSTLKIQPAELGDSAMYLCASSYSVRVEQYFGPGTRLTVT.

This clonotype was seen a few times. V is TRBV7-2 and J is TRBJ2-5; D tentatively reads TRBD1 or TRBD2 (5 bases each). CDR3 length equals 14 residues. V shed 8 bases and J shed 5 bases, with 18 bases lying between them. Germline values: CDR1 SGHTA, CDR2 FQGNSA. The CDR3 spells CASSRDGMSETQYF. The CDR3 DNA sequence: TGTGCCAGCTCCAGGGACGGGATGTCGGAGACCCAGTACTTC.

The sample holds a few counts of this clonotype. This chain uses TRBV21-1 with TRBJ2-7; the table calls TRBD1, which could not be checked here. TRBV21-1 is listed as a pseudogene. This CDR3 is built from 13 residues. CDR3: CASSTGTDYEQYF. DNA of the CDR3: TGTGCCAGCAGCACAGGGACAGACTACGAGCAGTACTTC.

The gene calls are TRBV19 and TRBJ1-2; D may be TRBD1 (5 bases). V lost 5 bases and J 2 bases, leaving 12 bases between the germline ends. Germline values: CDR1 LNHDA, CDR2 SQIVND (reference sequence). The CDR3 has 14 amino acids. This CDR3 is CASSLADTNYGYTF. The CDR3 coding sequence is TGTGCCAGTAGTCTGGCGGACACCAACTATGGCTACACCTTC.

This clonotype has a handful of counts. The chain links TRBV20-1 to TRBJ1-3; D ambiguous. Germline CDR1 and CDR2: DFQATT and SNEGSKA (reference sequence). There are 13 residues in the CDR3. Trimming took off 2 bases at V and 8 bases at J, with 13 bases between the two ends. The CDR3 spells CSARQTPEDTIYF. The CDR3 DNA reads TGCAGTGCTAGACAGACCCCTGAGGACACCATATATTTT.

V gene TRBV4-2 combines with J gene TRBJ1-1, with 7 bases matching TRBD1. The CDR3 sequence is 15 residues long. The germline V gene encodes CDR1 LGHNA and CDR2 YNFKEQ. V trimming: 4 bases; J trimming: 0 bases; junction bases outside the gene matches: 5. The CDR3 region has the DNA TGTGCCAGCAGCCGCCAACAGGGGTTGAACACTGAAGCTTTCTTT. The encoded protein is CASSRQQGLNTEAFF.

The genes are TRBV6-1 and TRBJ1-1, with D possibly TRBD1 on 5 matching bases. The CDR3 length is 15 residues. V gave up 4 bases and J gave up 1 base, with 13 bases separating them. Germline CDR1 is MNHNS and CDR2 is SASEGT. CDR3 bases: TGTGCCAGCAGTGTTCGGGACGCCTCGAACACTGAAGCTTTCTTT. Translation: CASSVRDASNTEAFF.

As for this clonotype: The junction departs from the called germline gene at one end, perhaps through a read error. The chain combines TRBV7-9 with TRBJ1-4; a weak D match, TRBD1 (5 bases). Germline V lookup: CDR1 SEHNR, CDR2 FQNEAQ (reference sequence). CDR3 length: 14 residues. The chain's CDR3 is CASSLGAGREKLFF. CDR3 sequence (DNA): TGTGCCAGCAGTTTAGGGGCTGGTCGGGAAAAACTGTTTTTT.

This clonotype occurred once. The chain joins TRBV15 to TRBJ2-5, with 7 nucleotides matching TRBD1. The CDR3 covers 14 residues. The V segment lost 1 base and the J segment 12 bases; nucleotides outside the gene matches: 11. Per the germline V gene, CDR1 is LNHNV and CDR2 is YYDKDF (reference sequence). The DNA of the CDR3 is TGTGCCACCAGCAGAGTTCACAACGGCGACAGGGAGTACTTC. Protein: CATSRVHNGDREYF.

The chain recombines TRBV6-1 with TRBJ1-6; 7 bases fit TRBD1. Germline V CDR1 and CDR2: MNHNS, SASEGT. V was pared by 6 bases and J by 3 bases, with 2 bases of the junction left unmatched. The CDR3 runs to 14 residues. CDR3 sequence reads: CASSRTGYNSPLHF. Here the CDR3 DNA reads TGTGCCAGCAGCCGGACAGGCTATAATTCACCCCTCCACTTT.

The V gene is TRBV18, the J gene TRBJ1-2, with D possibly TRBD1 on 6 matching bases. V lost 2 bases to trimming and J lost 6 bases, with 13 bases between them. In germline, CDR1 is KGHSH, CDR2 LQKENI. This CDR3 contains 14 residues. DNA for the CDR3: TGTGCCAGCTCACCAGTTTGGGGGGCAGATGGCTACACCTTC. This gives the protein CASSPVWGADGYTF. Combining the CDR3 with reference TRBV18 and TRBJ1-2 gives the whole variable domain NAGVMQNPRHLVRRRGQEARLRCSPMKGHSHVYWYRQLPEEGLKFMVYLQKENIIDESGMPKERFSAEFPKEGPSILRIQQVVRGDSAAYFCASSPVWGADGYTFGSGTRLTVV.

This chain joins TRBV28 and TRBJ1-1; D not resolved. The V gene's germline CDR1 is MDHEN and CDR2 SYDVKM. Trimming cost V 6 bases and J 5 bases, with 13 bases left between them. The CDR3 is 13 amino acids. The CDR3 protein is CASRRVTGTEAFF. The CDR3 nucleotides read TGTGCCAGCAGACGGGTAACCGGGACTGAAGCTTTCTTT.

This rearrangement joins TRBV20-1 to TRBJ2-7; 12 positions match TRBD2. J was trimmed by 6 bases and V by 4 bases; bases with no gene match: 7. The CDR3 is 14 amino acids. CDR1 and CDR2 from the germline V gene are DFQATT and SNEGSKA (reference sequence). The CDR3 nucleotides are TGCAGTGCTACCCGGACTAGCGGGATAGTCGAGCAGTACTTC. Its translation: CSATRTSGIVEQYF.

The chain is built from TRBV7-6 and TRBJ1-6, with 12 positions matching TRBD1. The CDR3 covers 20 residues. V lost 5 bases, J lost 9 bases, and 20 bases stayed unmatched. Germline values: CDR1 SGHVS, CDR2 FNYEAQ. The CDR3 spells CASSRKTLPGTGGISSPLHF. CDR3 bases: TGTGCCAGCAGCCGAAAAACACTTCCCGGGACAGGGGGCATCAGTTCACCCCTCCACTTT.

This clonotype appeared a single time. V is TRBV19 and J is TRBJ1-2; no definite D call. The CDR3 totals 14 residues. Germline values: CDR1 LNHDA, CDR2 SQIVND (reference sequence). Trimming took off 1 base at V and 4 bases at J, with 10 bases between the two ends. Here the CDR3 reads CASSIVRAAYGYTF. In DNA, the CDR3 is TGTGCCAGTAGTATAGTTAGGGCAGCCTATGGCTACACCTTC.

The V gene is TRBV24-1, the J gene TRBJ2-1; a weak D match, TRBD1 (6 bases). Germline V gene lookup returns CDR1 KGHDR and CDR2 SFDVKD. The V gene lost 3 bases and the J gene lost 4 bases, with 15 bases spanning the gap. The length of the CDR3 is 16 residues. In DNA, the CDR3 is TGTGCCACCAGTGATCCTCAGGACAGTGAATACAATGAGCAGTTCTTC. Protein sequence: CATSDPQDSEYNEQFF.

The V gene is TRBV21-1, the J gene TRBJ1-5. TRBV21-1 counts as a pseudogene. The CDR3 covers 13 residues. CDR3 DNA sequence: TGTGCCAGCAGCAAGGGGTGGTGGCAGCCCCAGCATTTT. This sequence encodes CASSKGWWQPQHF.